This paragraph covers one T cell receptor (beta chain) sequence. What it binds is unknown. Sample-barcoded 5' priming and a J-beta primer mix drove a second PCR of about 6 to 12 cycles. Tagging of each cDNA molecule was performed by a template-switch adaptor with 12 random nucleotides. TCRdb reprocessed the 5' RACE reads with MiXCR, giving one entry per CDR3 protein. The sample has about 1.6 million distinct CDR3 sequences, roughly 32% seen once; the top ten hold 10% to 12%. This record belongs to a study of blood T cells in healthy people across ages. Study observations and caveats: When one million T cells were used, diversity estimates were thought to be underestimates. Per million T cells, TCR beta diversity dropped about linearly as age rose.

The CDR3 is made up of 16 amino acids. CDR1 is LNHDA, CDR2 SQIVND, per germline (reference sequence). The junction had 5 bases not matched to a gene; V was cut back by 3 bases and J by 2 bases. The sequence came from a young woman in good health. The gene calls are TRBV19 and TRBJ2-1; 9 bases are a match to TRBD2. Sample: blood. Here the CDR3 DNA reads TGTGCCAGTAGTATCTGCCTAGCGGGAACCTACAATGAGCAGTTCTTC. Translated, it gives CASSICLAGTYNEQFF.